This is a list of T cell receptor beta chains from one sample in a study of blood T cell repertoires in COVID-19. Here immunoSEQ multiplex PCR was the method, and the copy in TCRdb shows in-frame clones only, minus some. The sample includes 35,000 to 55,000 clones, approximately 81% seen only once; the top ten take around 4.4%. Sequences were obtained from peripheral blood. The receptors originated from a woman aged 70 to 79 with acute or convalescent COVID-19. Both conserved end residues are part of each CDR3. The D gene is left open where the match is weak. Clone size appears in some rows only: once, few, many, or a class for an expanded clone.

d_call,j_call,clone_size,v_call,cdr3_aa,cdr3_nt
TRBD2,TRBJ2-5,NA,TRBV11-2,CASSLSGGRETQYF,TGTGCCAGCAGCTTAAGCGGGGGCCGAGAGACCCAGTACTTC
NA,TRBJ1-4,NA,TRBV28,CASSLGGPNEKLFF,TGTGCCAGCAGTTTAGGTGGCCCGAATGAAAAACTGTTTTTT
NA,TRBJ1-1,NA,TRBV24-1,CATRDRNTEAFF,TGTGCCACCAGGGACAGGAACACTGAAGCTTTCTTT
TRBD2,TRBJ2-3,NA,TRBV28,CASPPLAGGNTDTQYF,TGTGCCAGCCCTCCCCTCGCGGGAGGGAACACAGATACGCAGTATTTT
TRBD2,TRBJ2-7,NA,TRBV12-3/TRBV12-4,CASSQTSSEQYF,TGTGCCAGCAGCCAGACTAGCTCCGAGCAGTACTTC
NA,TRBJ2-2,NA,TRBV21-1,CASSTPRTGELFF,TGTGCCAGCAGCACCCCCAGAACCGGGGAGCTGTTTTTT
NA,TRBJ2-5,NA,TRBV24-1,CATSVFNGYQETQYF,TGTGCCACCAGTGTCTTTAACGGGTACCAAGAGACCCAGTACTTC
NA,TRBJ1-2,few,TRBV7-8,CASSPRVYGYTF,TGTGCCAGCAGCCCACGGGTCTATGGCTACACCTTC
TRBD1,TRBJ2-3,once,TRBV5-1,CASRLQGARTDTQYF,TGCGCCAGCAGACTACAGGGGGCCCGCACAGATACGCAGTATTTT
TRBD1,TRBJ2-7,NA,TRBV5-1,CASTLEDRGEQYF,TGCGCCAGCACTCTCGAGGACAGGGGTGAGCAGTACTTC
TRBD2,TRBJ2-3,NA,TRBV18,CASSPSLAGRTADTQYF,TGTGCCAGCTCACCTAGTCTAGCGGGGAGGACCGCAGATACGCAGTATTTT
NA,TRBJ1-3,NA,TRBV3-1/TRBV3-2,CASSAAGGGGWNTIYF,TGTGCCAGCAGCGCCGCCGGCGGCGGGGGGTGGAACACCATATATTTT
TRBD1,TRBJ1-1,NA,TRBV4-3,CASSQAGTANTEAFF,TGCGCCAGCAGCCAAGCCGGGACAGCGAACACTGAAGCTTTCTTT
TRBD1,TRBJ2-7,NA,TRBV5-1,CASSFDRGEQYF,TGCGCCAGCAGCTTCGACAGGGGTGAGCAGTACTTC
NA,TRBJ2-5,few,TRBV23-1,CAPGLYQETQYF,TGCGCCCCAGGACTATACCAAGAGACCCAGTACTTC
TRBD2,TRBJ2-1,NA,TRBV10-3,CAIGLGGGRSEQFF,TGTGCCATCGGTCTAGGCGGGGGTCGCAGTGAGCAGTTCTTC
NA,TRBJ1-5,NA,TRBV6-6,CASGPSNQPQHF,TGTGCCAGTGGGCCTAGCAATCAGCCCCAGCATTTT
TRBD1,TRBJ2-1,NA,TRBV7-2,CASSETGNSNDEQFF,TGTGCCAGCAGCGAGACAGGGAACTCTAATGATGAGCAGTTCTTC
TRBD1,TRBJ1-1,NA,TRBV30,CAWNRGQPNTEAFF,TGTGCCTGGAACCGGGGACAGCCGAACACTGAAGCTTTCTTT
TRBD1,TRBJ1-2,NA,TRBV24-1,CATSDSRTGNYGYTF,TGTGCCACCAGTGATTCCCGGACAGGTAACTATGGCTACACCTTC
TRBD1,TRBJ2-7,NA,TRBV5-1,CASSLSGTGVYEQYF,TGCGCCAGCAGCTTGTCCGGGACAGGAGTATACGAGCAGTACTTC
TRBD2,TRBJ2-5,NA,TRBV13,CASSLMREGRKTQYF,TGTGCCAGCAGCTTAATGCGGGAGGGCCGGAAGACCCAGTACTTC
NA,TRBJ1-4,NA,TRBV7-9,CASSGSTHGPGTNEKLFF,TGTGCCAGCAGTGGCTCGACCCATGGTCCAGGAACTAATGAAAAACTGTTTTTT
NA,TRBJ2-2,NA,TRBV30,CAWSKNTGELFF,TGTGCCTGGAGCAAAAACACCGGGGAGCTGTTTTTT
NA,TRBJ2-7,NA,TRBV6-2/TRBV6-3,CASSYTWGLEQYF,TGTGCCAGCAGTTATACCTGGGGCCTCGAGCAGTACTTC
NA,TRBJ1-2,NA,TRBV12-3/TRBV12-4,CASSQRGLYGYTF,TGTGCCAGCAGCCAGAGAGGCCTCTATGGCTACACCTTC
TRBD2,TRBJ2-4,NA,TRBV9,CASSEQAGGPVNIQYF,TGTGCCAGCAGCGAACAAGCGGGAGGGCCAGTTAACATTCAGTACTTC
NA,TRBJ2-7,once,TRBV27,CASSFRDRRGLGEQYF,TGTGCCAGCAGTTTCCGTGACCGAAGGGGGTTGGGTGAGCAGTACTTC
TRBD2,TRBJ2-2,few,TRBV11-2,CASSTPGLAGTGELFF,TGTGCCAGCAGCACCCCAGGACTAGCGGGTACCGGGGAGCTGTTTTTT
NA,TRBJ1-2,NA,TRBV11-2,CASSLDLVGGYGYTF,TGTGCCAGCAGCTTAGACCTCGTGGGGGGCTATGGCTACACCTTC
TRBD1,TRBJ1-1,NA,TRBV5-1,CASSAGTGVPFF,TGCGCCAGCAGCGCCGGGACAGGGGTACCTTTCTTT
TRBD2,TRBJ2-1,NA,TRBV12-5,CASGLVQLAGTYNEQFF,TGTGCTAGTGGTTTGGTACAACTAGCGGGAACGTACAATGAGCAGTTCTTC
TRBD1,TRBJ1-1,NA,TRBV30,CAWSDDRGRVTEAFF,TGTGCCTGGAGTGATGACAGGGGGAGGGTCACTGAAGCTTTCTTT
TRBD1,TRBJ1-3,NA,TRBV25-1,CASSVTGALTIYF,TGTGCCAGCAGTGTCACAGGGGCCCTGACCATATATTTT
TRBD1,TRBJ1-2,NA,TRBV24-1,CATSDGTGGPDGYTF,TGTGCCACCAGTGATGGGACAGGGGGTCCGGATGGCTACACCTTC
TRBD1,TRBJ2-4,NA,TRBV10-3,CAISESGQGRDIQYF,TGTGCCATCAGTGAGTCCGGACAGGGGCGGGACATTCAGTACTTC
NA,TRBJ2-7,NA,TRBV29-1,CSVTGTPYEQYF,TGCAGCGTCACAGGGACCCCCTACGAGCAGTACTTC
NA,TRBJ1-1,NA,TRBV19,CASSPRASVNTEAFF,TGTGCCAGTAGTCCCCGCGCTAGTGTGAACACTGAAGCTTTCTTT
NA,TRBJ2-3,NA,TRBV4-2,CATATGLPKRTDTQYF,TGTGCCACAGCGACAGGCCTCCCCAAACGCACAGATACGCAGTATTTT
TRBD2,TRBJ2-5,NA,TRBV5-8,CASSWGTSGETQYF,TGTGCCAGCAGCTGGGGAACTAGCGGAGAGACCCAGTACTTC
TRBD2,TRBJ2-4,NA,TRBV3-1/TRBV3-2,CASSQGDLSGRAGNIQYF,TGTGCCAGCAGCCAAGGGGACCTTAGCGGGAGGGCCGGAAACATTCAGTACTTC
NA,TRBJ2-1,NA,TRBV4-2,CASSDRDYNEQFF,TGTGCCAGCAGCGACCGGGACTACAATGAGCAGTTCTTC
NA,TRBJ1-2,NA,TRBV19,CASREQHTYGYTF,TGTGCCAGTAGGGAACAGCATACCTATGGCTACACCTTC
TRBD2,TRBJ2-7,NA,TRBV5-1,CASSSMTSGTSYEQYF,TGCGCCAGCAGCTCTATGACTAGCGGGACCTCTTACGAGCAGTACTTC
NA,TRBJ2-2,NA,TRBV29-1,CSAGLAGELFF,TGCAGCGCCGGTCTGGCCGGGGAGCTGTTTTTT
NA,TRBJ1-5,NA,TRBV6-5,CASSKQGGSNQPQHF,TGTGCCAGCAGTAAACAGGGTGGGAGCAATCAGCCCCAGCATTTT
NA,TRBJ1-3,NA,TRBV5-8,CASSVLQGSGNTIYF,TGTGCCAGCAGTGTACTACAGGGCTCTGGAAACACCATATATTTT
NA,TRBJ2-5,NA,TRBV6-5,CASRRTWGEETQYF,TGTGCCAGCAGGCGAACCTGGGGAGAGGAGACCCAGTACTTC
TRBD2,TRBJ2-7,NA,TRBV6-5,CASSPGGPYEQYF,TGTGCCAGCAGCCCGGGAGGGCCCTACGAGCAGTACTTC
NA,TRBJ1-2,NA,TRBV6-5,CASSPGRGSYGYTF,TGTGCCAGCAGCCCAGGGCGGGGCTCCTATGGCTACACCTTC
TRBD2,TRBJ2-1,few,TRBV19,CASSKPGLAGRGEQFF,TGTGCCAGTAGTAAACCGGGACTAGCGGGCCGTGGGGAGCAGTTCTTC
TRBD2,TRBJ2-7,NA,TRBV5-1,CASSVREAGYEQYF,TGCGCCAGCAGCGTCCGGGAGGCCGGCTACGAGCAGTACTTC
TRBD1,TRBJ1-1,few,TRBV19,CASSISSSTGGLAFF,TGTGCCAGTAGTATTAGCAGTTCGACAGGGGGCCTGGCTTTCTTT
TRBD1,TRBJ2-7,NA,TRBV6-6,CASSPRDSAYEQYF,TGTGCCAGCAGTCCCCGGGACAGTGCCTACGAGCAGTACTTC
TRBD2,TRBJ2-5,NA,TRBV19,CASSLAGGPQETQYF,TGTGCCAGTAGTCTAGCGGGAGGGCCACAAGAGACCCAGTACTTC